These 10 T cell receptor beta chains were sequenced from one sample in a study of T cell repertoires in cytomegalovirus infection. These receptors have no identified antigens. TCRdb redid the calling of the reads with MiXCR, one entry per CDR3 protein. The table records some 350,000 distinct CDR3 sequences, about 35% of them present only once. The sample in question was cultured PBMCs, obtained from culture after CMV antigen stimulation. The receptors here all came from a human donor in good health (CMV status not recorded). Some clones in this sample may be carry-over from other donors' samples.

The V call is TRBV11-2, the J call TRBJ2-7; TRBD1 matches 8 bases. This CDR3 spans 16 amino acids. The germline V gene has CDR1 SGHAT and CDR2 FQNNGV. J lost 2 bases, V lost 5 bases, and 11 bases had no gene match. In nucleotides, the CDR3 is TGTGCCAGCAGCCCGCATACAGGGGGTTTGACCTACGAGCAGTACGTC. As protein: CASSPHTGGLTYEQYV.

The chain recombines TRBV3-1 with TRBJ2-7; weak D call: TRBD2 (6 bases). Trimming took 1 base from V and 12 from J, leaving 13 bases between them. CDR3 length: 12 residues. Germline V gene data show CDR1 as LGHDT and CDR2 as YNNKEL (reference sequence). CDR3 sequence: CASSQGAGRWYF. CDR3 DNA: TGTGCCAGCAGCCAAGGCGCGGGGAGGTGGTACTTC.

This clonotype was detected only once. The chain recombines TRBV15 with TRBJ2-7, with TRBD1 identical over 9 bases. V was pared by 5 bases and J by 6 bases, with 11 bases of the junction left unmatched. The germline CDR1 and CDR2 sequences are LNHNV and YYDKDF (reference sequence). The CDR3 loop spans 15 amino acids. The CDR3 sequence is CATSLTGQGWVEQYF. In nucleotides, the CDR3 is TGTGCCACCAGCTTAACGGGACAGGGCTGGGTCGAGCAGTACTTC.

This chain uses TRBV7-6 with TRBJ2-3, with D perhaps matching TRBD2 (5 bases). V lost 5 bases, J lost 6 bases, and 18 bases lay in between. CDR1 is SGHVS and CDR2 is FNYEAQ in the germline V gene. The CDR3 totals 15 residues. CDR3 sequence reads: CASSLLTGVTDTQYF. In DNA, the CDR3 is TGTGCCAGCAGCCTACTTACCGGGGTTACGGATACGCAGTATTTT.

The chain recombines TRBV5-1 with TRBJ1-2; D remains ambiguous. Looked up from germline, CDR1 is SGHRS and CDR2 is YFSETQ. The CDR3 consists of 13 residues. Deletions cut 4 bases from V and 3 bases from J, with 10 bases between. The CDR3 bases are TGCGCCAGCAGCCCGGAGGCGCACTATGGCTACACCTTC. It codes for CASSPEAHYGYTF.

This clonotype has only a few counts. The chain has TRBV28 and TRBJ2-5, with 9 bases that match TRBD1. The junction had 8 bases not matched to a gene; V was cut back by 4 bases and J by 2 bases. The CDR3 extends over 16 amino acids. CDR1 is MDHEN and CDR2 is SYDVKM in the germline V gene. The CDR3 DNA reads TGTGCCAGCAGTTATAACAGGGGGCGAGGGCAAGAGACCCAGTACTTC. Translating it yields CASSYNRGRGQETQYF.

The chain joins TRBV7-2 to TRBJ1-2; 10 bases are shared with TRBD1. Per germline, CDR1 SGHTA and CDR2 FQGNSA. The CDR3 totals 14 residues. V trimming: 5 bases; J trimming: 2 bases; junction bases outside the gene matches: 2. The DNA of the CDR3 is TGTGCCAGCAGCGGGGACAGGGGAAACTATGGCTACACCTTC. This encodes CASSGDRGNYGYTF.

This clonotype occurred a few times. V and J are TRBV7-2 and TRBJ1-3, with 7 bases lining up with TRBD1. The germline V gene encodes CDR1 SGHTA and CDR2 FQGNSA. This CDR3 region has 15 residues. With V trimmed by 2 bases and J by 0 bases, 1 base remained unmatched. The DNA of the CDR3 is TGTGCCAGCAGCTTAAGGGACAGCTCTGGAAACACCATATATTTT. It codes for CASSLRDSSGNTIYF.

The chain has TRBV28 and TRBJ2-2; D is unclear. This CDR3 spans 16 amino acids. Trimming took off 1 base at V and 0 bases at J, with 9 bases between the two ends. CDR1 MDHEN and CDR2 SYDVKM come from the germline V gene. CDR3: CASSLFGLANTGELFF. The CDR3 nucleotides read TGTGCCAGCAGTTTATTTGGCTTAGCGAACACCGGGGAGCTGTTTTTT.

The CDR3 nucleotides are TGCAGTGCTCCCACGGGGCTAGCGACGTGGAATGAGCAGTTCTTC. This codes for CSAPTGLATWNEQFF. This chain uses TRBV20-1 with TRBJ2-1; D might be TRBD2 (6 bases). V was cut by 5 bases and J by 7 bases, with 21 bases left in between. The germline CDR1 and CDR2 sequences are DFQATT and SNEGSKA (reference sequence). This CDR3 region has 15 residues.